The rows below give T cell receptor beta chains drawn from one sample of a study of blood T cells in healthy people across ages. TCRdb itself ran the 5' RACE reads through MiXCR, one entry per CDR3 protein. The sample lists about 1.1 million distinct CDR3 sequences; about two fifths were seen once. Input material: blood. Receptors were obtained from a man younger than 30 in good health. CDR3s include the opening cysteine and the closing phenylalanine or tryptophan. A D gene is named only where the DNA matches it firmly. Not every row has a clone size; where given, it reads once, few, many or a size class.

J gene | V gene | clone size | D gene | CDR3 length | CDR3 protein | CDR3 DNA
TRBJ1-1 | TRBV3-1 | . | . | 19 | CASSRLLRLGGGMNTEAFF | TGTGCCAGCAGCCGTCTCCTACGCCTCGGCGGCGGAATGAACACTGAAGCTTTCTTT
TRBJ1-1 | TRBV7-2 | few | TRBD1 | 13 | CASSEDRDAEAFF | TGTGCCAGCAGCGAAGACAGGGACGCTGAAGCTTTCTTT
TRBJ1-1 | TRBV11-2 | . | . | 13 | CASSGETDRQAFF | TGTGCCAGCAGCGGGGAAACGGACCGGCAAGCTTTCTTT
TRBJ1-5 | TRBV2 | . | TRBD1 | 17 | CASSEGHLGTGGLSQHF | TGTGCCAGCAGTGAGGGCCATTTGGGGACAGGGGGCTTGTCCCAGCATTTT
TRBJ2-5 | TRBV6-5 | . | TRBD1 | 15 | CASRSQQGTGGTQYF | TGTGCCAGCAGGTCCCAACAGGGGACAGGTGGGACCCAGTACTTC
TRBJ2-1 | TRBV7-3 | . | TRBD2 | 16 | CANSPLAVSSYNEQFF | TGTGCCAACAGCCCTCTAGCGGTAAGCTCCTACAATGAGCAGTTCTTC
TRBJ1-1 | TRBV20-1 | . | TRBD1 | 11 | CSAPQGTEAFF | TGCAGTGCCCCACAGGGGACTGAAGCTTTCTTT
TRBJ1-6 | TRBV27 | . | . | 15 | CASSFVGVSDSPLHF | TGTGCCAGCAGTTTTGTTGGGGTCAGCGATTCACCCCTCCACTTT
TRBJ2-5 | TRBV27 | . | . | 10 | CASGGGTQYF | TGTGCCAGTGGAGGGGGGACCCAGTACTTC
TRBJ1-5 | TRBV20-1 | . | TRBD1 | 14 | CSASRDRGFQPQHF | TGCAGTGCTAGCAGGGACAGGGGATTCCAGCCCCAGCATTTT